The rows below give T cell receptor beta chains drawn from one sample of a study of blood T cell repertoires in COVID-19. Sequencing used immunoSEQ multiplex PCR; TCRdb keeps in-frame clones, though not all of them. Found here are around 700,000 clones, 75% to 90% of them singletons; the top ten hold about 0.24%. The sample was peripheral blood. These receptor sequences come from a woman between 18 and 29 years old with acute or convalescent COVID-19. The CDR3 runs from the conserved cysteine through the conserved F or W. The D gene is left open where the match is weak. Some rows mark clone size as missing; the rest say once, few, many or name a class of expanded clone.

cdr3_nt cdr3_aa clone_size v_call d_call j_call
TGTGCCAGCAGTCCGGGACAGGGGCAAAACACTGAAGCTTTCTTT CASSPGQGQNTEAFF . TRBV27 TRBD1 TRBJ1-1
TGTGCCAGCAGCCAGGGAGGGATTGACTATGGCTACACCTTC CASSQGGIDYGYTF . TRBV3-1/TRBV3-2 . TRBJ1-2
TGTGCCAGCAGCTTAACAGGGGGTGCCTACGAGCAGTACTTC CASSLTGGAYEQYF once TRBV7-2 TRBD1 TRBJ2-7
TGTGCCAGCAGCCACACAGGGGGCCGAACCCTCTCTGGGGCCAACGTCCTGACTTTC CASSHTGGRTLSGANVLTF once TRBV11-3 TRBD1 TRBJ2-6
TGTGCCAGCAGTGACTCTCCTAGCGGGGGGACCCGCGATACGCAGTATTTT CASSDSPSGGTRDTQYF . TRBV6-4 TRBD2 TRBJ2-3
TGTGCCAGCAGCATGACAGGGACTTATGGCTACACCTTC CASSMTGTYGYTF . TRBV6-2/TRBV6-3 TRBD1 TRBJ1-2
TGCGCCAGCAGCTTAGGGGACACCATATATTTT CASSLGDTIYF . TRBV5-1 . TRBJ1-3
TGTGCCAGCAGTTATTCAGGGGGTTCAGGAAACACCATATATTTT CASSYSGGSGNTIYF . TRBV6-6 TRBD1 TRBJ1-3
TGTGCCAGCAGCGATGGGGACAGGGGGGTTACCTACGAGCAGTACTTC CASSDGDRGVTYEQYF . TRBV21-1 . TRBJ2-7
TGTGCCAGTAGTATCCCAGGGCACGAGCAGTACTTC CASSIPGHEQYF . TRBV19 . TRBJ2-7
TGTGCTAGTGGCCGCATCGACAGGGCCTTCGAGCAGTACTTC CASGRIDRAFEQYF . TRBV12-5 TRBD1 TRBJ2-7
TGTGCCAGCAGCTTAGATCGGAGGGTGACTGAAGCTTTCTTT CASSLDRRVTEAFF . TRBV7-2 . TRBJ1-1
TGTGCCAGTAGTATAACAGATGCGGGGACCCAGTACTTC CASSITDAGTQYF . TRBV19 . TRBJ2-5
TGTGCCAGTAGTACAATAGCGGGAGCCGTCTACGAGCAGTACTTC CASSTIAGAVYEQYF . TRBV19 TRBD2 TRBJ2-7
TGTGCCAGCATGGAGACAGGGGGCTACAATGAGCAGTTCTTC CASMETGGYNEQFF . TRBV7-9 TRBD1 TRBJ2-1
TGTGCCAGCAGCCTCGGACAGGGGCAGGACTATGGCTACACCTTC CASSLGQGQDYGYTF . TRBV13 TRBD1 TRBJ1-2
TGCGCCAGCAGCCCTATCGGGGAGGGCCCCCGGCAGCCCCAGCATTTT CASSPIGEGPRQPQHF . TRBV4-1 . TRBJ1-5
TGTGCCAGTAGTATAGGACAGGGAATGGCCTACGAGCAGTACTTC CASSIGQGMAYEQYF . TRBV19 TRBD1 TRBJ2-7
TGTGCCAGCAGTGAAGCCGGAGGGGATTACACAGATACGCAGTATTTT CASSEAGGDYTDTQYF . TRBV6-1 . TRBJ2-3
TGTGCCAGCTCGATCAGGGGGCCCACTGAAGCTTTCTTT CASSIRGPTEAFF . TRBV19 TRBD1 TRBJ1-1
TGTGCCAGCAGTTCAGGGTTTGAAAAACTGTTTTTT CASSSGFEKLFF . TRBV6-5 . TRBJ1-4
TGTGCCAGCAGCGAGGCCCCTCCGGGGACTGAAGCTTTCTTT CASSEAPPGTEAFF . TRBV5-6 . TRBJ1-1
TGTGCCAGCAGCCCTGATGGGGCGCAAGGAAACACCATATATTTT CASSPDGAQGNTIYF once TRBV7-3 . TRBJ1-3
TGTGCCAGTAGGATGACAGGGCAAGAGACCCAGTACTTC CASRMTGQETQYF . TRBV19 TRBD1 TRBJ2-5